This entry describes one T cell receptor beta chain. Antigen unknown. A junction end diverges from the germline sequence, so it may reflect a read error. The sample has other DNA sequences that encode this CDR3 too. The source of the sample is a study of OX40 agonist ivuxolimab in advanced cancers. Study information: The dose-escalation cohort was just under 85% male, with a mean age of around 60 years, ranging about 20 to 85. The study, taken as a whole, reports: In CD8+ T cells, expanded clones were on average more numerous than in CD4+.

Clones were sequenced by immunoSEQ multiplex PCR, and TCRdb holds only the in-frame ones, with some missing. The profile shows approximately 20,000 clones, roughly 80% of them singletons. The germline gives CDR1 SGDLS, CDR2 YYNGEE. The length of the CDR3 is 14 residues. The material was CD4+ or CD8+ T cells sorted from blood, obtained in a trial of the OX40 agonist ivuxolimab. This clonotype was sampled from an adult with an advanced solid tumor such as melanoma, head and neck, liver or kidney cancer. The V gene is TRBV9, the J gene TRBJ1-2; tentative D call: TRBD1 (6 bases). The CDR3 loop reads CASSGVHKGDGYTF. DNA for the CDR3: TGCGCCAGCAGCGGTGTGCACAAGGGGGATGGCTACACCTTC.